The 7 T cell receptor beta chains listed next were all sequenced from one sample in a study of T cell responses to AZD1222 COVID-19 vaccine. TCRdb's table, derived via immunoSEQ multiplex PCR, lists solely in-frame clones and lacks some. The sample includes more than 110,000 clones, 80% to 95% seen only once; the top ten take 3.6%. The sequencing used peripheral blood, collected 28 days after the second AZD1222 dose. The receptor set was obtained from an adult who received the AZD1222 COVID-19 vaccine.

This chain connects TRBV19 to TRBJ2-1; D gene uncertain. In germline, CDR1 is LNHDA, CDR2 SQIVND (reference sequence). The V end was cut by 2 bases, the J end by 5 bases, with 7 bases between. This CDR3 has 13 residues. CDR3 sequence reads: CASSIMGNNEQFF. DNA of the CDR3: TGTGCCAGTAGTATAATGGGAAACAATGAGCAGTTCTTC.

The chain combines TRBV2 with TRBJ1-1; D is unresolved. CDR1 and CDR2 from the germline V gene are SNHLY and FYNNEI. Trimming cost V 11 bases and J 10 bases, with 17 bases left between them. This CDR3 has 11 amino acids. DNA of the CDR3: TGTGCCTCCCCCGTTCGACTGAGAGCTTTCTTT. It encodes CASPVRLRAFF. Combining the CDR3 with reference TRBV2 and TRBJ1-1 gives the whole variable domain EPEVTQTPSHQVTQMGQEVILRCVPISNHLYFYWYRQILGQKVEFLVSFYNNEISEKSEIFDDQFSVERPDGSNFTLKIRSTKLEDSAMYFCASPVRLRAFFGQGTRLTVV.

Here the CDR3 DNA reads TGTGCCAGTACCTTGACAGGGAATGGTCAGCCCCAGCATTTT. This codes for CASTLTGNGQPQHF. The chain has TRBV19 and TRBJ1-5, with TRBD1 identical over 7 bases. Germline loops: CDR1 LNHDA, CDR2 SQIVND (reference sequence). The CDR3 is made up of 14 amino acids. With 7 bases clipped from V and 6 bases from J, the junction kept 9 bases outside the gene matches.

V gene TRBV7-2 combines with J gene TRBJ2-5; no clear D. The CDR3 length is 15 residues. V was cut by 1 base and J by 7 bases, with 16 bases left in between. The germline V gene has CDR1 SGHTA and CDR2 FQGNSA. The DNA for the CDR3 is TGTGCCAGCAGCTTAGTAGGGCCGGTCCCCGGGACCCAGTACTTC. This sequence encodes CASSLVGPVPGTQYF.

This chain links TRBV6-5 with TRBJ1-1; no clear D. Trimming took off 2 bases at V and 0 bases at J, with 10 bases between the two ends. The CDR3 sequence is 15 residues long. Germline-derived CDR1 and CDR2 are MNHEY and SVGAGI. DNA of the CDR3: TGTGCCAGCAGTTACGGGGTGACCATGAACACTGAAGCTTTCTTT. This translates into CASSYGVTMNTEAFF.

This rearrangement joins TRBV18 to TRBJ1-5, with 10 bases fitting TRBD1. The length of the CDR3 is 18 residues. The junction had 12 bases not matched to a gene; V was cut back by 1 base and J by 6 bases. The V gene's germline CDR1 is KGHSH and CDR2 LQKENI. CDR3: CASSPLKSTGGRGQPQHF. In DNA, the CDR3 is TGTGCCAGCTCACCACTCAAATCGACAGGGGGCCGGGGTCAGCCCCAGCATTTT. Combining the CDR3 with reference TRBV18 and TRBJ1-5 gives the whole variable domain NAGVMQNPRHLVRRRGQEARLRCSPMKGHSHVYWYRQLPEEGLKFMVYLQKENIIDESGMPKERFSAEFPKEGPSILRIQQVVRGDSAAYFCASSPLKSTGGRGQPQHFGDGTRLSIL.

Here the CDR3 reads CASSPLEGRYTDTQYF. The CDR3 DNA reads as TGTGCCAGCAGCCCCTTGGAAGGGCGATACACAGATACGCAGTATTTT. The chain joins TRBV14 to TRBJ2-3; D gene uncertain. Trimming shortened V by 4 bases and J by 2 bases, and 16 bases separated the two germline ends. CDR1 is SGHDN and CDR2 is FVKESK in the germline V gene. The CDR3 loop spans 16 amino acids. The full variable domain, its missing parts supplied by reference TRBV14 and TRBJ2-3, is EAGVTQFPSHSVIEKGQTVTLRCDPISGHDNLYWYRRVMGKEIKFLLHFVKESKQDESGMPNNRFLAERTGGTYSTLKVQPAELEDSGVYFCASSPLEGRYTDTQYFGPGTRLTVL.